This entry describes one T cell receptor beta chain. What it binds is unknown. Researchers grouped second doses given at about 4 or about 12 weeks into one pool. The CDR3 covers 15 residues. Germline V CDR1 and CDR2: LNHDA, SQIVND (reference sequence). Trimming took 3 bases from V and 0 from J, leaving 11 bases between them. The data are from a study of T cell responses to AZD1222 COVID-19 vaccine. Study-wide results and caveats: Spike-specific TCR breadth and depth were elevated following two AZD1222 doses.

Clones were sequenced by immunoSEQ multiplex PCR, and TCRdb holds only the in-frame ones, with some missing. The sample carries about 81,000 clones, about 91% recorded once. The sequence derives from an adult who received the AZD1222 COVID-19 vaccine. The starting material was peripheral blood, obtained 28 days after the second AZD1222 dose. The chain is built from TRBV19 and TRBJ1-1; the D gene is possibly TRBD1 (5 bases). Written as DNA, the CDR3 is TGTGCCAGTAGTATTTGGAGACAGATGAACACTGAAGCTTTCTTT. Translated, it gives CASSIWRQMNTEAFF.